This T cell receptor (beta chain) comes out of a study of control samples from healthy donors and cancer patients. Libraries were prepared by immunoSEQ multiplex PCR; TCRdb keeps only in-frame clonotypes and omits some of them. The table has around 82,000 clones, about 88% seen once. CDR3 length equals 15 residues. Germline-derived CDR1 and CDR2 are SEHNR and FQNEAQ (reference sequence). Deletions cut 2 bases from V and 0 bases from J, with 11 bases between. The sequenced sample consisted of blood. The rearrangement uses TRBV7-9 and TRBJ2-7, with D perhaps matching TRBD2 (5 bases). This receptor was identified in a man aged 45-60 years in good health. The CDR3 here is CASSLSFRDSYEQYF. CDR3 DNA sequence: TGTGCCAGCAGCTTATCGTTTCGGGACTCCTACGAGCAGTACTTC.